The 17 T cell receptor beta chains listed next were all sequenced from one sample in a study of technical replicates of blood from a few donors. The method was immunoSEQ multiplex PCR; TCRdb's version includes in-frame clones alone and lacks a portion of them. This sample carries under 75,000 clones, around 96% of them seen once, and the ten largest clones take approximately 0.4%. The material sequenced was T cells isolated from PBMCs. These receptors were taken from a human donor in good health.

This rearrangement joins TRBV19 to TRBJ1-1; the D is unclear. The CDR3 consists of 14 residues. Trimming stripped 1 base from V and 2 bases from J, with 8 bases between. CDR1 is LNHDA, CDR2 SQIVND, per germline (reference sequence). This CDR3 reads CASSIGDFNTEAFF. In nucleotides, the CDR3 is TGTGCCAGTAGTATAGGAGACTTTAACACTGAAGCTTTCTTT. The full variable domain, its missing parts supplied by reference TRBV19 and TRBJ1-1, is DGGITQSPKYLFRKEGQNVTLSCEQNLNHDAMYWYRQDPGQGLRLIYYSQIVNDFQKGDIAEGYSVSREKKESFPLTVTSAQKNPTAFYLCASSIGDFNTEAFFGQGTRLTVV.

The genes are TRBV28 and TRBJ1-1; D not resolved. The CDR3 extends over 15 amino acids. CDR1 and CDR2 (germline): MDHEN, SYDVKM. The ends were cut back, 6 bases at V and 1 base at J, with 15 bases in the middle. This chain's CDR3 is CASSRSQMANTEAFF. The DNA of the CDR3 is TGTGCCAGCAGCCGTTCCCAGATGGCGAACACTGAAGCTTTCTTT.

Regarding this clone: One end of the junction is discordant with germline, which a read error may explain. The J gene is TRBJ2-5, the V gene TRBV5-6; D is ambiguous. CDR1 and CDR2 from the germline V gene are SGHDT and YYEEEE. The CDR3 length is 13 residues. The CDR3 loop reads CASSLVPTETQYF. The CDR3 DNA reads TGTGCCAGCAGCTTGGTACCAACGGAGACTCAGTACTTC.

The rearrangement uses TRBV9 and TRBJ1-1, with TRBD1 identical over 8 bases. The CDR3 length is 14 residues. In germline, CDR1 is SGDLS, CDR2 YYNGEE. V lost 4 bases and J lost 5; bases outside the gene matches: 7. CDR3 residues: CASSPGQGGTEAFF. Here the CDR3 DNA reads TGTGCCAGCAGCCCCGGACAGGGAGGGACTGAAGCTTTCTTT.

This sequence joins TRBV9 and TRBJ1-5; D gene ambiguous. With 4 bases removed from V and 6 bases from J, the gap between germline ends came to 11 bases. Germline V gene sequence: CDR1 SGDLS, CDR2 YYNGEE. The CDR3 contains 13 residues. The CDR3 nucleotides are TGTGCCAGCAGCCCCCAAAGAGCTCAGCCCCAGCATTTT. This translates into CASSPQRAQPQHF.

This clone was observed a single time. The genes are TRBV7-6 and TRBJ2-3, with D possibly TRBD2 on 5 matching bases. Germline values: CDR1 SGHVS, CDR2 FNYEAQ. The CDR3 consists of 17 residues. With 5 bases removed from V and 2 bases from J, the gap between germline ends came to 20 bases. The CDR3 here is CASSLTAGGVNTDTQYF. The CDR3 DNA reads TGTGCCAGCAGCCTCACGGCGGGCGGAGTAAACACAGATACGCAGTATTTT.

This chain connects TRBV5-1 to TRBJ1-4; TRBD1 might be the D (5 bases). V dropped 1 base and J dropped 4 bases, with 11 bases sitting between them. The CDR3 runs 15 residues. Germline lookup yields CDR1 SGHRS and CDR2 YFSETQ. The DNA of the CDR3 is TGCGCCAGCAGCTTGAGTAGACAGAATAATGAAAAACTGTTTTTT. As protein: CASSLSRQNNEKLFF.

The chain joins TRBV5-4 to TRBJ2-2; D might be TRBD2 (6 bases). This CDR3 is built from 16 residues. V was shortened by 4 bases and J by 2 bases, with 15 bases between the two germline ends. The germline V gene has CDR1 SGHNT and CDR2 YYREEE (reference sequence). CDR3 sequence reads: CASSGRSGQNTGELFF. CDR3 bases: TGTGCCAGCAGCGGGCGTAGCGGTCAAAACACCGGGGAGCTGTTTTTT.

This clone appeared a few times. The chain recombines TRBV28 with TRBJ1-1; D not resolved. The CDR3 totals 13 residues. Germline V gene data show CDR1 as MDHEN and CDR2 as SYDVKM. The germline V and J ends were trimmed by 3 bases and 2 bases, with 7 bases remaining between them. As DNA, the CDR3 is TGTGCCAGCAGTTTGTCACATAACACTGAAGCTTTCTTT. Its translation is CASSLSHNTEAFF.

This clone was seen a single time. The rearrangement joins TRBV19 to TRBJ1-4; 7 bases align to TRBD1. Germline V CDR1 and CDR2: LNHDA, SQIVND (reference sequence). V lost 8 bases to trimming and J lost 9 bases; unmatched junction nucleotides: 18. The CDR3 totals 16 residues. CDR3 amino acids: CASGSRTGERRKKLFF. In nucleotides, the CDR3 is TGTGCCAGTGGGTCAAGAACAGGGGAACGACGCAAAAAACTGTTTTTT.

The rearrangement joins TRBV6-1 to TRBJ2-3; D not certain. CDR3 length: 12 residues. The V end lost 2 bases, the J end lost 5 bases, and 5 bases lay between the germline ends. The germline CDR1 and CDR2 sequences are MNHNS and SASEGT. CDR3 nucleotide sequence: TGTGCCAGCAGTGAAAGGAGAGATACGCAGTATTTT. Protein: CASSERRDTQYF.

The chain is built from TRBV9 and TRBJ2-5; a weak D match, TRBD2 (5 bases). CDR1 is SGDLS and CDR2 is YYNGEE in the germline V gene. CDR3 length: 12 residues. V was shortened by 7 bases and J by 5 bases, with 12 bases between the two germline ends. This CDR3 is CASGLGEETQYF. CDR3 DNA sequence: TGTGCCAGCGGTCTCGGGGAGGAGACCCAGTACTTC.

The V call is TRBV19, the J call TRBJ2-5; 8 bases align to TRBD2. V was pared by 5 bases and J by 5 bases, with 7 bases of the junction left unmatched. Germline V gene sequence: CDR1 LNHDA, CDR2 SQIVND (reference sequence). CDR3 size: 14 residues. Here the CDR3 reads CASSQGLAGETQYF. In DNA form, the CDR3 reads TGTGCCAGTAGTCAAGGACTAGCCGGGGAGACCCAGTACTTC. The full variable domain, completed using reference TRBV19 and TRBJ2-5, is DGGITQSPKYLFRKEGQNVTLSCEQNLNHDAMYWYRQDPGQGLRLIYYSQIVNDFQKGDIAEGYSVSREKKESFPLTVTSAQKNPTAFYLCASSQGLAGETQYFGPGTRLLVL.

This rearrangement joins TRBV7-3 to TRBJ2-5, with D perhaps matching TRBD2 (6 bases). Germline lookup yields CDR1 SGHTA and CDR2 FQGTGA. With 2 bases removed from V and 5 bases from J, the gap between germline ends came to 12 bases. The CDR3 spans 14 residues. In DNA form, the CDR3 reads TGTGCCAGCAGCTTACAGGGAGGTGGGGAGACCCAGTACTTC. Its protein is CASSLQGGGETQYF. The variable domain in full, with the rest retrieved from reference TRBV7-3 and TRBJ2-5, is GAGVSQTPSNKVTEKGKYVELRCDPISGHTALYWYRQSLGQGPEFLIYFQGTGAADDSGLPNDRFFAVRPEGSVSTLKIQRTERGDSAVYLCASSLQGGGETQYFGPGTRLLVL.

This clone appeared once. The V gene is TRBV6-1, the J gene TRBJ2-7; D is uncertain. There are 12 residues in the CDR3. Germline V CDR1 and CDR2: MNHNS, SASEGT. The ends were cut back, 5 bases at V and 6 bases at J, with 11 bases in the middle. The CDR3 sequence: CASSTRRGEQYF. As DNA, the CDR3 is TGTGCCAGCAGTACCCGACGCGGCGAGCAGTACTTC.

The DNA of the CDR3 is TGTGCCACCAGCAGAGGAGGTCAGCCCCAGCATTTT. Protein: CATSRGGQPQHF. The J gene is TRBJ1-5, the V gene TRBV15; D gene ambiguous. The CDR3 length is 12 residues. From germline, CDR1 is LNHNV and CDR2 YYDKDF (reference sequence). The V end was cut by 1 base, the J end by 6 bases, with 4 bases between.

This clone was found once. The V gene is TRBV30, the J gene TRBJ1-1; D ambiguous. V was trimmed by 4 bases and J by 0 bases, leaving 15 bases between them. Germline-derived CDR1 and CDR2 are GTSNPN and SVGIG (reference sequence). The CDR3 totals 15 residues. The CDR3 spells CAWTGATIMNTEAFF. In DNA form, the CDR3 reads TGTGCCTGGACCGGAGCGACTATAATGAACACTGAAGCTTTCTTT.